Below are 16 T cell receptor beta chains sequenced from a single sample in a study of CD8+ T cells in alopecia areata. Extracted RNA was reverse transcribed, and the resulting cDNA served as sequencing template. Only in-frame clones appear in the TCRdb table, and some are missing; sequencing was by immunoSEQ multiplex PCR. The sample records nearly 200,000 clones, 58% being singletons. Treatment meaning: oral pan-JAK inhibitor, 5-10 mg twice daily. The source was CD4+ T cells sorted from blood, collected at week 24, from a patient treated with tofacitinib. The receptors derive from a human donor with alopecia areata.

The gene calls are TRBV7-9 and TRBJ1-2, with TRBD1 identical over 9 bases. V trimming: 5 bases; J trimming: 8 bases; junction bases outside the gene matches: 9. CDR3 length equals 14 residues. In germline, CDR1 is SEHNR, CDR2 FQNEAQ (reference sequence). CDR3 bases: TGTGCCAGCAGCACCCAGACAGGGGGTGGAGGCTACACCTTC. Amino acid sequence: CASSTQTGGGGYTF.

The chain uses TRBV7-2 and TRBJ2-7; 8 nucleotides match TRBD2. The germline V gene has CDR1 SGHTA and CDR2 FQGNSA. Losses at the gene ends were 3 bases for V and 5 bases for J; bases not matched to a gene: 9. The CDR3 is 15 residues long. The CDR3 DNA follows: TGTGCCAGCAGCTTTTACCGAGCGGGAGCAAACGAGCAGTACTTC. It translates to CASSFYRAGANEQYF.

The V call is TRBV7-9, the J call TRBJ1-2; D gene ambiguous. Germline V gene sequence: CDR1 SEHNR, CDR2 FQNEAQ (reference sequence). Trimming removed 2 bases from V and 6 bases from J, with 16 bases in between. The CDR3 covers 15 residues. The CDR3 region is CASSLTVGVAHGYTF. The CDR3 DNA reads as TGTGCCAGCAGCTTAACAGTGGGAGTGGCTCATGGCTACACCTTC.

The rearrangement joins TRBV27 to TRBJ1-6; D unclear. The CDR3 has 12 residues. The V gene lost 6 bases and the J gene lost 7 bases, with 7 bases spanning the gap. Germline CDR1 and CDR2: MNHEY and SMNVEV (reference sequence). CDR3 sequence: CASRQMNSPLHF. DNA of the CDR3: TGTGCCAGCAGACAGATGAATTCACCCCTCCACTTT.

The chain is built from TRBV30 and TRBJ2-3; 9 bases fit TRBD2. Trimming removed 0 bases from V and 4 bases from J; junction bases left unmatched: 8. This CDR3 has 16 amino acids. Germline V gene sequence: CDR1 GTSNPN, CDR2 SVGIG (reference sequence). The CDR3 sequence: CAWSVMLAGDSDTQYF. Written as DNA, the CDR3 is TGTGCCTGGAGTGTTATGTTAGCGGGAGATTCAGATACGCAGTATTTT. Variable domain in full (rest from reference TRBV30 and TRBJ2-3): SQTIHQWPATLVQPVGSPLSLECTVEGTSNPNLYWYRQAAGRGLQLLFYSVGIGQISSEVPQNLSASRPQDRQFILSSKKLLLSDSGFYLCAWSVMLAGDSDTQYFGPGTRLTVL.

The chain has TRBV7-9 and TRBJ2-3, with a possible D match to TRBD2 (6 bases). V shed 1 base and J shed 2 bases, with 10 bases lying between them. Germline CDR1 is SEHNR and CDR2 is FQNEAQ (reference sequence). This CDR3 is built from 15 residues. In nucleotides, the CDR3 is TGTGCCAGCAGCTTAGTAGCGGATCCCACAGATACGCAGTATTTT. Its translation is CASSLVADPTDTQYF.

This rearrangement joins TRBV2 to TRBJ1-2; tentative D call: TRBD1 (5 bases). Looked up from germline, CDR1 is SNHLY and CDR2 is FYNNEI. The CDR3 has 13 amino acids. Trimming shortened V by 5 bases and J by 5 bases, and 12 bases separated the two germline ends. This CDR3 is CASSPSWGYGYTF. CDR3 sequence (DNA): TGTGCCAGCAGTCCTTCCTGGGGGTATGGCTACACCTTC.

The chain uses TRBV29-1 and TRBJ2-7; D ambiguous. Germline V gene data show CDR1 as SQVTM and CDR2 as ANQGSEA. This CDR3 is built from 14 residues. V was cut by 4 bases and J by 2 bases, with 15 bases left in between. Written as DNA, the CDR3 is TGCAGCGTTGGGGCTCGTGACAATGCCTACGAGCAGTACTTC. Translated: CSVGARDNAYEQYF.

The chain has TRBV20-1 and TRBJ1-1, with no clear D. The CDR3 runs to 11 residues. Per the germline V gene, CDR1 is DFQATT and CDR2 is SNEGSKA (reference sequence). Trimming removed 2 bases at V and 7 bases at J, with 8 bases between. The chain's CDR3 is CSARPGIEAFF. In DNA form, the CDR3 reads TGCAGTGCTAGACCAGGCATTGAAGCTTTCTTT.

The sample holds a few counts of this clone. This chain connects TRBV7-8 to TRBJ2-2; D gene unclear. With 5 bases removed from V and 6 bases from J, the gap between germline ends came to 10 bases. Per the germline V gene, CDR1 is SGHVS and CDR2 is FQNEAQ. This CDR3 spans 13 amino acids. The CDR3, as DNA: TGTGCCAGCAGCGGGTCGACTTCCGGGGAGCTGTTTTTT. Protein: CASSGSTSGELFF.

DNA of the CDR3: TGTGCCAGTACCGGGGGCATCCGCTACAATGAGCAGTTCTTC. Translated: CASTGGIRYNEQFF. The rearrangement uses TRBV19 and TRBJ2-1; either TRBD1 or TRBD2 may fit D (6 bases each). From germline, CDR1 is LNHDA and CDR2 SQIVND (reference sequence). The V and J ends lost 7 bases and 3 bases respectively, with 13 bases between them. The CDR3 extends over 14 amino acids.

This clone was recorded a few times. This chain joins TRBV30 and TRBJ2-3; TRBD2 aligns across 13 bases. This CDR3 comprises 16 residues. Germline V gives CDR1 GTSNPN, CDR2 SVGIG (reference sequence). Unmatched junction bases numbered 7, after V lost 2 bases and J lost 5 bases. For the CDR3, the DNA is TGTGCCTGGAGTTTGGGGACTAGCGGGACTGAAGATACGCAGTATTTT. It is translated as CAWSLGTSGTEDTQYF.

As concerns this clone: Other DNA sequences within the sample encode an identical CDR3. The chain carries TRBV29-1 and TRBJ1-5; perhaps TRBD1 as D (5 bases). Germline CDR1 and CDR2: SQVTM and ANQGSEA. The germline V and J ends were trimmed by 4 bases and 2 bases, with 6 bases remaining between them. This CDR3 comprises 12 residues. Here the CDR3 reads CSVGGGNQPQHF. The CDR3 bases are TGCAGCGTTGGGGGCGGCAATCAGCCCCAGCATTTT.

This clone appeared a few times. The gene calls are TRBV19 and TRBJ2-5; a weak D match, TRBD1 (5 bases). CDR1 and CDR2 from the germline V gene are LNHDA and SQIVND (reference sequence). Trimming pared 3 bases from V and 5 bases from J, leaving 10 bases between. The CDR3 runs 13 residues. CDR3 sequence reads: CASSMAGWETQYF. The CDR3, as DNA: TGTGCCAGTAGTATGGCAGGGTGGGAGACCCAGTACTTC. Looking up the rest from reference TRBV19 and TRBJ2-5 gives the full variable domain: DGGITQSPKYLFRKEGQNVTLSCEQNLNHDAMYWYRQDPGQGLRLIYYSQIVNDFQKGDIAEGYSVSREKKESFPLTVTSAQKNPTAFYLCASSMAGWETQYFGPGTRLLVL.

The chain carries TRBV29-1 and TRBJ1-2; no clear D. Germline CDR1 and CDR2: SQVTM and ANQGSEA. This CDR3 comprises 14 residues. Trimming shortened V by 6 bases and J by 5 bases, and 19 bases separated the two germline ends. This chain's CDR3 is CSVQRMPQSYGYTF. The CDR3 coding sequence is TGCAGCGTCCAGAGGATGCCCCAAAGTTATGGCTACACCTTC.

The chain couples TRBV2 to TRBJ2-4, with 7 bases identical to TRBD2. V gave up 8 bases and J gave up 7 bases; unmatched junction bases: 2. The CDR3 is 11 residues long. Germline V CDR1 and CDR2: SNHLY, FYNNEI. The CDR3 protein is CASLGGNIQYF. The CDR3 coding sequence is TGTGCCAGCCTCGGGGGGAACATTCAGTACTTC.